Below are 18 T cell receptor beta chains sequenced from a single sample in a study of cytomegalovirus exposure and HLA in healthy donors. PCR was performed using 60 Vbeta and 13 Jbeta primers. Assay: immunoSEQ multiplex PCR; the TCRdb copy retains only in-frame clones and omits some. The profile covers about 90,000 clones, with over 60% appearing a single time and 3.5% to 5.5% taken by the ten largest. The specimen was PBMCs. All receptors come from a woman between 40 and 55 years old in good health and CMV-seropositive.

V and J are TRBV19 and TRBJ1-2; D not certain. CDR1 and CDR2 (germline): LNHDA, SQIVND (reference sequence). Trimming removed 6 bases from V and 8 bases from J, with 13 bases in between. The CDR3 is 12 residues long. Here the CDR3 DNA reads TGTGCCAGTAGGGGTTTGGGCGGGGGCTACACCTTC. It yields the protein CASRGLGGGYTF.

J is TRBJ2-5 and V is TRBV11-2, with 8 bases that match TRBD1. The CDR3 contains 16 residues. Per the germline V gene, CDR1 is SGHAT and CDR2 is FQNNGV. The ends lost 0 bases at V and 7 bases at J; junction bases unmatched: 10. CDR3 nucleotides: TGTGCCAGCAGCTTAGATCGCGTGCAGGGGGCTGCGACCCAGTACTTC. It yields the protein CASSLDRVQGAATQYF.

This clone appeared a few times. This CDR3 is CASSTGRGPVSTNEKLFF. The CDR3 nucleotides are TGTGCCAGTAGTACCGGCAGGGGGCCCGTCTCAACTAATGAAAAACTGTTTTTT. The chain carries TRBV19 and TRBJ1-4, with 8 bases identical to TRBD1. Germline V gene sequence: CDR1 LNHDA, CDR2 SQIVND (reference sequence). With 4 bases clipped from V and 0 bases from J, the junction kept 10 bases outside the gene matches. CDR3 length: 18 amino acids.

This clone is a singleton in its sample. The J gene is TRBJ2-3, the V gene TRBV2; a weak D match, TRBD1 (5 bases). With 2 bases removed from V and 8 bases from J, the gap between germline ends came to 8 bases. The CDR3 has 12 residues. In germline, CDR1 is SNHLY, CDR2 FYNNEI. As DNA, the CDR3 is TGTGCCAGCAGTGAATATGGGGCTACGCAGTATTTT. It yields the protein CASSEYGATQYF.

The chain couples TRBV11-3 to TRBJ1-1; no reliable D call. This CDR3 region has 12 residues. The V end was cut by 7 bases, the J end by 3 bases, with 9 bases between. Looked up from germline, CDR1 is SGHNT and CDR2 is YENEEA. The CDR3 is CASTWEDTEAFF. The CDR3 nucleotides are TGTGCCAGCACCTGGGAGGACACTGAAGCTTTCTTT.

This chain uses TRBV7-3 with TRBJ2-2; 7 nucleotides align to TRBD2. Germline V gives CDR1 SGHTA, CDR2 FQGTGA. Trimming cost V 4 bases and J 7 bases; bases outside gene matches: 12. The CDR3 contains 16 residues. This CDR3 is CASSSRGPPGGGELFF. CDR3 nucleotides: TGTGCCAGCAGCTCCCGTGGCCCCCCGGGGGGCGGGGAGCTGTTTTTT.

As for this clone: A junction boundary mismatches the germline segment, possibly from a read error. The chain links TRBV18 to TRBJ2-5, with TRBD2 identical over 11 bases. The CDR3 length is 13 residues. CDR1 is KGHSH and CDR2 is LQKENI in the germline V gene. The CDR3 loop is CASSPTEPGLADF. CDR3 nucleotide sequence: TGTGCCAGCTCACCGACAGAACCGGGACTAGCGGACTTC.

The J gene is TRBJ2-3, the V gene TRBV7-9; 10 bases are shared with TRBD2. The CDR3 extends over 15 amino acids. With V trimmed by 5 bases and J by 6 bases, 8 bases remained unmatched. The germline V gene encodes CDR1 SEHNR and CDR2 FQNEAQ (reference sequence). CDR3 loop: CASSLGLANVDTQYF. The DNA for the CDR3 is TGTGCCAGCAGCCTGGGACTAGCGAATGTGGATACGCAGTATTTT.

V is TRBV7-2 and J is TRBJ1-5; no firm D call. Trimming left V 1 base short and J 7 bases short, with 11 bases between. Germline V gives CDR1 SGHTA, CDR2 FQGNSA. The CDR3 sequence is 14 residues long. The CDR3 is CASSLGGYGQPQHF. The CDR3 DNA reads TGTGCCAGCAGCTTAGGAGGGTATGGACAGCCCCAGCATTTT. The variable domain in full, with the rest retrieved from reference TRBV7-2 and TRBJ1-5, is GAGVSQSPSNKVTEKGKDVELRCDPISGHTALYWYRQSLGQGLEFLIYFQGNSAPDKSGLPSDRFSAERTGGSVSTLTIQRTQQEDSAVYLCASSLGGYGQPQHFGDGTRLSIL.

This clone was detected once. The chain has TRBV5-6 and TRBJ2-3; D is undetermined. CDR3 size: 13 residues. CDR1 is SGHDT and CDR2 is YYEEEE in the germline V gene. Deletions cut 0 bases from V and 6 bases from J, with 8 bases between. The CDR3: CASSLGLLDTQYF. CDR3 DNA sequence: TGTGCCAGCAGCTTGGGACTGCTCGATACGCAGTATTTT.

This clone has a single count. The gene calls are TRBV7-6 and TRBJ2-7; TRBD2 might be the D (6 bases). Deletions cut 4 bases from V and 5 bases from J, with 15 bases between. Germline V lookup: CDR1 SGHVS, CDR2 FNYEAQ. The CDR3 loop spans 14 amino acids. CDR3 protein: CASSSRLEKDEQYF. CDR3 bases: TGTGCCAGCAGCTCTAGACTAGAGAAGGACGAGCAGTACTTC.

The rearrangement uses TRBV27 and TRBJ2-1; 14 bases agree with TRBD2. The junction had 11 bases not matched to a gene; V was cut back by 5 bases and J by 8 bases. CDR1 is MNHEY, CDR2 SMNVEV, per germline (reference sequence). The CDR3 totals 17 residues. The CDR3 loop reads CASSLGTSGSFLDEQFF. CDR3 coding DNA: TGTGCCAGCAGTCTCGGGACTAGCGGGAGTTTTTTGGATGAGCAGTTCTTC.

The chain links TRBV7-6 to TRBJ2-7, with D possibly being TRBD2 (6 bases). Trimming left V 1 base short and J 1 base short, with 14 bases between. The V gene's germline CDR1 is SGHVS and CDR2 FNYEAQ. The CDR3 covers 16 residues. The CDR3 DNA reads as TGTGCCAGCAGCTTAGTGCCGGGGGTCCTGTCCTACGAGCAGTACTTC. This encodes CASSLVPGVLSYEQYF.

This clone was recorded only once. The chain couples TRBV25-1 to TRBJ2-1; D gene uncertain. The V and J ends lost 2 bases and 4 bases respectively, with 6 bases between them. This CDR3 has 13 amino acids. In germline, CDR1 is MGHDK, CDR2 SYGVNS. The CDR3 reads CASSERDYNEQFF. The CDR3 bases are TGTGCCAGCAGTGAACGAGATTACAATGAGCAGTTCTTC.

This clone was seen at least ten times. The CDR3 region is CASRYGQGSGYTF. The CDR3 nucleotides are TGTGCCAGCAGATACGGACAGGGGAGTGGCTACACCTTC. The chain couples TRBV5-4 to TRBJ1-2, with TRBD1 matching over 9 bases. The CDR3 has 13 residues. Germline V gene sequence: CDR1 SGHNT, CDR2 YYREEE (reference sequence). Unmatched junction bases numbered 6, after V lost 5 bases and J lost 7 bases.

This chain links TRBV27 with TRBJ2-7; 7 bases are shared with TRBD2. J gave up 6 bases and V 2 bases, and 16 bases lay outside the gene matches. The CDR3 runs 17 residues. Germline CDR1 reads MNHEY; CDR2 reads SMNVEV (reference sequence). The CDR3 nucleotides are TGTGCCAGCAGTTTAACGGGAGGAGGGGCAGGATCATCCGAGCAGTACTTC. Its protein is CASSLTGGGAGSSEQYF.

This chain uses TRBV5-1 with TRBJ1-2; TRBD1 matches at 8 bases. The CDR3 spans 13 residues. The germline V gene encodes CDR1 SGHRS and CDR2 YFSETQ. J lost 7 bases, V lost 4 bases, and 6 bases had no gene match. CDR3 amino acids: CASSQLQGAGYTF. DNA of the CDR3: TGCGCCAGCAGCCAACTGCAGGGGGCTGGCTACACCTTC. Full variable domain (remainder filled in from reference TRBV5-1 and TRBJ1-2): KAGVTQTPRYLIKTRGQQVTLSCSPISGHRSVSWYQQTPGQGLQFLFEYFSETQRNKGNFPGRFSGRQFSNSRSEMNVSTLELGDSALYLCASSQLQGAGYTFGSGTRLTVV.

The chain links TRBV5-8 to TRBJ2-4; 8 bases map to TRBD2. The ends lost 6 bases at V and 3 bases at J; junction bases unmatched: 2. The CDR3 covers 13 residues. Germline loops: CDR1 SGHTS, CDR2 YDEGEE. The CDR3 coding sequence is TGTGCCAGCACGCGGGAGGTCAAAAACATTCAGTACTTC. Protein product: CASTREVKNIQYF.